The rows below give T cell receptor beta chains drawn from one sample of a study of cytomegalovirus exposure and HLA in healthy donors. The method was immunoSEQ multiplex PCR; TCRdb's version includes in-frame clones alone and lacks a portion of them. This repertoire shows 95,000 to 100,000 clones, roughly 85% found once; its top ten account for 3.5% to 5%. Sequencing was done on a sample of PBMCs. The receptors originated from a young man in good health and CMV-seronegative. Both conserved end residues are part of each CDR3. The order of the fields is CDR3 DNA, CDR3 protein, D gene, V gene, J gene, clone size. D genes are given only for firm matches. Expanded clones are given a class, and other clones once, few, many or no size at all.

CDR3 DNA: TGTGCCAGCAGCCGAAACACAGGGGGCCTATTTTTT
CDR3 protein: CASSRNTGGLFF
D gene: TRBD1
V gene: TRBV7-2
J gene: TRBJ1-4
clone size: few

CDR3 DNA: TGTGCCACCAGCAGAGCATCAACTCCTTCCTACAATGAGCAGTTCTTC
CDR3 protein: CATSRASTPSYNEQFF
D gene: .
V gene: TRBV15
J gene: TRBJ2-1
clone size: few

CDR3 DNA: TGCGCCAGCAGCGAAGACACAGGGTTCTACGAGCAGTACTTC
CDR3 protein: CASSEDTGFYEQYF
D gene: .
V gene: TRBV5-1
J gene: TRBJ2-7
clone size: .

CDR3 DNA: TGTGCCTGGAGTCCGGGAGTAGCCCTGGAGACCCAGTACTTC
CDR3 protein: CAWSPGVALETQYF
D gene: .
V gene: TRBV30
J gene: TRBJ2-5
clone size: .

CDR3 DNA: TGTGCCAGCAGCTTACTGGGAGGGGGCACAGATACGCAGTATTTT
CDR3 protein: CASSLLGGGTDTQYF
D gene: TRBD2
V gene: TRBV7-3
J gene: TRBJ2-3
clone size: .

CDR3 DNA: TGTGCCAGCAGTCTCCGACAGGGCGCCGGGGAGCTGTTTTTT
CDR3 protein: CASSLRQGAGELFF
D gene: TRBD1
V gene: TRBV28
J gene: TRBJ2-2
clone size: once

CDR3 DNA: TGTGCCAGCAGTCCCCCCCCGACTAGCGGGACCCAAGAGACCCAGTACTTC
CDR3 protein: CASSPPPTSGTQETQYF
D gene: TRBD2
V gene: TRBV5-4
J gene: TRBJ2-5
clone size: .

CDR3 DNA: TGTGCCACCAGCAGAGCAACAGGGTATGGCACTGAAGCTTTCTTT
CDR3 protein: CATSRATGYGTEAFF
D gene: .
V gene: TRBV15
J gene: TRBJ1-1
clone size: .

CDR3 DNA: TGTGCCAGCAGTGCCGACATTCCGCATTCCTACGAGCAGTACTTC
CDR3 protein: CASSADIPHSYEQYF
D gene: .
V gene: TRBV27
J gene: TRBJ2-7
clone size: .

CDR3 DNA: TGCGCCAGCAGCTTGGAACAGATCTTTAGCGGGAGGGCCAAAGATACGCAGTATTTT
CDR3 protein: CASSLEQIFSGRAKDTQYF
D gene: TRBD2
V gene: TRBV5-1
J gene: TRBJ2-3
clone size: .

CDR3 DNA: TGTGCCTTTACCGGGGTTTCAAATCAGCCCCAGCATTTT
CDR3 protein: CAFTGVSNQPQHF
D gene: .
V gene: TRBV30
J gene: TRBJ1-5
clone size: few

CDR3 DNA: TGTGCCAGCAGCCCAAACAGGGCAGATTCACCCCTCCACTTT
CDR3 protein: CASSPNRADSPLHF
D gene: .
V gene: TRBV28
J gene: TRBJ1-6
clone size: .

CDR3 DNA: TGTGCCAGCAGTTTAGGGACAGGGGGTAGATCACCCCTCCACTTT
CDR3 protein: CASSLGTGGRSPLHF
D gene: TRBD1
V gene: TRBV28
J gene: TRBJ1-6
clone size: .

CDR3 DNA: TGTGCCAGCAGCTCGGACAACTCTGGAAACACCATATATTTT
CDR3 protein: CASSSDNSGNTIYF
D gene: .
V gene: TRBV7-9
J gene: TRBJ1-3
clone size: .

CDR3 DNA: TGTGCCAGCAGCTCCCCCGGGGTCGAGACCCAGTACTTC
CDR3 protein: CASSSPGVETQYF
D gene: .
V gene: TRBV5-4
J gene: TRBJ2-5
clone size: .

CDR3 DNA: TGTGCCAGCAGTTACTTGACTAGCGGGAGACATGAGCAGTTCTTC
CDR3 protein: CASSYLTSGRHEQFF
D gene: TRBD2
V gene: TRBV6-6
J gene: TRBJ2-1
clone size: .

CDR3 DNA: TGTGCCAGCAGCTTGGAGGAGGGTGAAAAACTGTTTTTT
CDR3 protein: CASSLEEGEKLFF
D gene: .
V gene: TRBV5-4
J gene: TRBJ1-4
clone size: .

CDR3 DNA: TGTGCCAGCAGCGAAGGTGGAGCGGGAGAGGGGACCCAGTACTTC
CDR3 protein: CASSEGGAGEGTQYF
D gene: TRBD2
V gene: TRBV2
J gene: TRBJ2-5
clone size: .

CDR3 DNA: TGTGCCAGCAGTTTCGTAAAGGGGGCTTACAATGAGCAGTTCTTC
CDR3 protein: CASSFVKGAYNEQFF
D gene: TRBD1
V gene: TRBV27
J gene: TRBJ2-1
clone size: once

CDR3 DNA: TGTGCCAGCAGTTTTACAGGGAATCAGCCCCAGCATTTT
CDR3 protein: CASSFTGNQPQHF
D gene: .
V gene: TRBV25-1
J gene: TRBJ1-5
clone size: .

CDR3 DNA: TGTGCCAGCACCACGGGACAGGCAACAGATACGCAGTATTTT
CDR3 protein: CASTTGQATDTQYF
D gene: TRBD1
V gene: TRBV6-1
J gene: TRBJ2-3
clone size: .

CDR3 DNA: TGTGCCAGCAGTGGCCTGCCGCCTAGATCCCTCTACGAGCAGTACTTC
CDR3 protein: CASSGLPPRSLYEQYF
D gene: .
V gene: TRBV2
J gene: TRBJ2-7
clone size: .

CDR3 DNA: TGTGCCAGCAGTGAAGCGGAGCGGAATGAGCAGTTCTTC
CDR3 protein: CASSEAERNEQFF
D gene: .
V gene: TRBV2
J gene: TRBJ2-1
clone size: .

CDR3 DNA: TGTGCCAGTAGTTCCCCAGGGAACACTGAAGCTTTCTTT
CDR3 protein: CASSSPGNTEAFF
D gene: .
V gene: TRBV19
J gene: TRBJ1-1
clone size: .